Below, 27 T cell receptor beta chains from the same sample are listed, as sequenced in a study of blood T cell repertoires in COVID-19. Data came from immunoSEQ multiplex PCR; TCRdb stores just in-frame clones and leaves some out. The table shows about 270,000 clones, with around nine tenths occurring only once. The sequenced sample consisted of peripheral blood. All receptors derive from a woman in her seventies with COVID-19, enrolled during active disease.

V gene TRBV7-3 combines with J gene TRBJ1-1, with a weak D call TRBD1 (6 bases). The CDR3 sequence is 14 residues long. From germline, CDR1 is SGHTA and CDR2 FQGTGA. Trimming pared 4 bases from V and 7 bases from J, leaving 16 bases between. DNA for the CDR3: TGTGCCAGCAGCTCAATAACGGGGGGCGGTGAAGCTTTCTTT. It specifies CASSSITGGGEAFF.

This clone was seen only once. The rearrangement links TRBV11-3 to TRBJ1-6; weak D call: TRBD1 (6 bases). CDR3 length: 13 amino acids. CDR1 is SGHNT and CDR2 is YENEEA in the germline V gene. Trimming took 4 bases from V and 8 from J, leaving 9 bases between them. The CDR3 sequence: CASSSNRDSPLHF. CDR3 DNA: TGTGCCAGCAGCTCAAACAGGGATTCACCCCTCCACTTT.

The V and J genes are TRBV6-2 or TRBV6-3 and TRBJ2-5, with 8 bases matching TRBD1. The V segment lost 2 bases and the J segment 5 bases; nucleotides outside the gene matches: 4. This CDR3 spans 14 amino acids. In germline, CDR1 is MNHEY, CDR2 SVGEGT. The CDR3 region has the DNA TGTGCCAGCAGTTACGGCAGGGGGCCGGAGACCCAGTACTTC. Its protein product is CASSYGRGPETQYF.

This clone was seen only once. This rearrangement joins TRBV5-6 to TRBJ2-7, with a tentative D call TRBD1 (6 bases). The CDR3 runs 15 residues. Per the germline V gene, CDR1 is SGHDT and CDR2 is YYEEEE. V lost 2 bases to trimming and J lost 1 base, with 13 bases between them. CDR3 bases: TGTGCCAGCAGCTTAGGGCAGGGGAGATCCTACGAGCAGTACTTC. Translated: CASSLGQGRSYEQYF. Drawing the rest from reference TRBV5-6 and TRBJ2-7, the complete variable domain is DAGVTQSPTHLIKTRGQQVTLRCSPKSGHDTVSWYQQALGQGPQFIFQYYEEEERQRGNFPDRFSGHQFPNYSSELNVNALLLGDSALYLCASSLGQGRSYEQYFGPGTRLTVT.

This clone was detected once. The chain joins TRBV6-5 to TRBJ2-7, with D tentatively TRBD1 (8 bases). CDR1 and CDR2 from the germline V gene are MNHEY and SVGAGI. V was shortened by 6 bases and J by 5 bases, with 14 bases between the two germline ends. There are 13 residues in the CDR3. CDR3 loop: CASRRQGRDEQYF. CDR3 bases: TGTGCCAGCAGAAGACAGGGGAGGGACGAGCAGTACTTC.

The J gene is TRBJ2-1, the V gene TRBV7-9; 11 bases line up with TRBD1. The CDR3 runs 16 residues. Germline V gives CDR1 SEHNR, CDR2 FQNEAQ (reference sequence). V dropped 5 bases and J dropped 7; count of bases not matched to a gene: 10. The CDR3 DNA reads as TGTGCCAGCAGCCATCCCGGACAGGGGGCTAGGAATGAGCAGTTCTTC. It codes for CASSHPGQGARNEQFF. The full variable domain, completed using reference TRBV7-9 and TRBJ2-1, is DTGVSQNPRHKITKRGQNVTFRCDPISEHNRLYWYRQTLGQGPEFLTYFQNEAQLEKSRLLSDRFSAERPKGSFSTLEIQRTEQGDSAMYLCASSHPGQGARNEQFFGPGTRLTVL.

This clone came up once. The chain recombines TRBV10-3 with TRBJ1-6; no clear D. This CDR3 is 16 amino acids long. The V and J ends lost 4 bases and 0 bases respectively, with 10 bases between them. Germline loops: CDR1 ENHRY, CDR2 SYGVKD. CDR3 in DNA: TGTGCCATCAGTGCTCAGGCCAGCTCCTATAATTCACCCCTCCACTTT. Translated, it gives CAISAQASSYNSPLHF.

This chain links TRBV4-1 with TRBJ1-2, with TRBD1 identical over 9 bases. Trimming at V came to 4 bases and at J to 2 bases, leaving 8 bases not matched to a gene. Per germline, CDR1 MGHRA and CDR2 YSYEKL. The CDR3 has 16 residues. The CDR3 bases are TGCGCCAGCAGCCCCCCCGGACAGGGGAGGAACTATGGCTACACCTTC. Encoded protein: CASSPPGQGRNYGYTF.

The chain carries TRBV14 and TRBJ2-7; D gene ambiguous. The CDR3 loop spans 13 amino acids. In germline, CDR1 is SGHDN, CDR2 FVKESK. V was pared by 1 base and J by 5 bases, with 9 bases between. CDR3 region: CASSQGGQDEQYF. The CDR3 nucleotides are TGTGCCAGCAGCCAAGGTGGGCAGGACGAGCAGTACTTC.

CDR3 loop: CASRPGGARGTQYF. The CDR3 coding sequence is TGTGCCAGTAGGCCCGGAGGGGCCCGGGGGACCCAGTACTTC. The J gene is TRBJ2-5, the V gene TRBV19; D might be TRBD2 (6 bases). Trimming shortened V by 6 bases and J by 7 bases, and 18 bases separated the two germline ends. The germline V gene encodes CDR1 LNHDA and CDR2 SQIVND (reference sequence). The CDR3 is 14 amino acids. The whole variable domain, remainder taken from reference TRBV19 and TRBJ2-5, is DGGITQSPKYLFRKEGQNVTLSCEQNLNHDAMYWYRQDPGQGLRLIYYSQIVNDFQKGDIAEGYSVSREKKESFPLTVTSAQKNPTAFYLCASRPGGARGTQYFGPGTRLLVL.

The genes are TRBV27 and TRBJ1-2, with D maybe TRBD1 (5 bases). With 2 bases removed from V and 4 bases from J, the gap between germline ends came to 11 bases. The CDR3 is made up of 14 amino acids. The germline V gene has CDR1 MNHEY and CDR2 SMNVEV (reference sequence). The CDR3 protein is CASSLRQGPYGYTF. CDR3 nucleotide sequence: TGTGCCAGCAGTTTACGCCAGGGCCCCTATGGCTACACCTTC.

V usage is TRBV3-1 (or the pseudogene TRBV3-2) and J usage is TRBJ2-2; maybe TRBD2 (5 bases). The CDR3 loop spans 14 amino acids. Trimming left V 2 bases short and J 6 bases short, with 10 bases between. Germline V lookup: CDR1 LGHDT, CDR2 YNNKEL (reference sequence). The CDR3 DNA reads TGTGCCAGCAGCCAATCCGGGGTCGCCGGGGAGCTGTTTTTT. Protein: CASSQSGVAGELFF.

The CDR3 nucleotides are TGCGCCAGCAGCCCGGCCCAGGGGATTCAAGAGACCCAGTACTTC. It encodes CASSPAQGIQETQYF. V usage is TRBV5-1 and J usage is TRBJ2-5; possible D gene TRBD1, 6 bases. Germline CDR1 reads SGHRS; CDR2 reads YFSETQ. The CDR3 loop spans 15 amino acids. The V gene lost 4 bases and the J gene lost 2 bases, with 15 bases spanning the gap.

This clone was observed once. The V call is TRBV19, the J call TRBJ2-1; 11 positions match TRBD2. CDR3 length equals 16 residues. V was pared by 6 bases and J by 6 bases, with 10 bases of the junction left unmatched. The germline V gene encodes CDR1 LNHDA and CDR2 SQIVND (reference sequence). CDR3 region: CASRISGGALSNEQFF. The CDR3 coding sequence is TGTGCCAGTAGGATTAGCGGGGGGGCTCTAAGCAATGAGCAGTTCTTC.

The chain carries TRBV7-8 and TRBJ2-7, with D unresolved. CDR3 length equals 12 residues. Trimming pared 0 bases from V and 3 bases from J, leaving 3 bases between. Germline V gives CDR1 SGHVS, CDR2 FQNEAQ. CDR3 in DNA: TGTGCCAGCAGCTTAGCCCTCTACGAGCAGTACTTC. This gives the protein CASSLALYEQYF. Full variable domain (outside the CDR3, taken from reference TRBV7-8 and TRBJ2-7): GAGVSQSPRYKVAKRGQDVALRCDPISGHVSLFWYQQALGQGPEFLTYFQNEAQLDKSGLPSDRFFAERPEGSVSTLKIQRTQQEDSAVYLCASSLALYEQYFGPGTRLTVT.

The chain has TRBV5-6 and TRBJ1-4; TRBD1 matches 8 bases. The CDR3 is 14 residues long. CDR1 is SGHDT and CDR2 is YYEEEE in the germline V gene. With 1 base clipped from V and 7 bases from J, the junction kept 3 bases outside the gene matches. The CDR3 spells CASSLRQGAEKLFF. CDR3 nucleotides: TGTGCCAGCAGCTTGCGGCAGGGGGCTGAAAAACTGTTTTTT. Combining the CDR3 with reference TRBV5-6 and TRBJ1-4 gives the whole variable domain DAGVTQSPTHLIKTRGQQVTLRCSPKSGHDTVSWYQQALGQGPQFIFQYYEEEERQRGNFPDRFSGHQFPNYSSELNVNALLLGDSALYLCASSLRQGAEKLFFGSGTQLSVL.

V and J are TRBV12-3 or TRBV12-4 and TRBJ1-2, with a tentative D call TRBD1 (5 bases). This CDR3 has 12 amino acids. Trimming pared 5 bases from V and 11 bases from J, leaving 15 bases between. CDR3 bases: TGTGCCAGCAGTCCCCAGGGCGGTCTGTACACCTTC. Translated, it gives CASSPQGGLYTF.

For the CDR3, the DNA is TGTGCCAGCAGCGACCGGGGGGGCCTGGGGGATGAGCAGTTCTTC. Encoded protein: CASSDRGGLGDEQFF. The gene calls are TRBV5-4 and TRBJ2-1; 8 bases are shared with TRBD2. This CDR3 region has 15 residues. Germline V gives CDR1 SGHNT, CDR2 YYREEE (reference sequence). With V trimmed by 4 bases and J by 8 bases, 11 bases remained unmatched.

The rearrangement uses TRBV30 and TRBJ1-6; 7 nucleotides align to TRBD1. The CDR3 length is 20 residues. After removal of 2 bases from V and 0 bases from J, the junction contained 16 bases not matched to a gene. Germline loops: CDR1 GTSNPN, CDR2 SVGIG (reference sequence). CDR3 protein: CAWSLVYLGQPSSYNSPLHF. The CDR3 bases are TGTGCCTGGAGTCTCGTATACCTGGGACAGCCGAGCTCCTATAATTCACCCCTCCACTTT.

DNA for the CDR3: TGTGCCAGCAGCGCCAGCGTAGAAGCTTTCTTT. Translation gives CASSASVEAFF. The chain uses TRBV5-6 and TRBJ1-1; D is undetermined. Germline CDR1 and CDR2: SGHDT and YYEEEE. There are 11 residues in the CDR3. V gave up 4 bases and J gave up 8 bases, with 9 bases separating them.

The chain combines TRBV19 with TRBJ1-2; D gene uncertain. The CDR3 has 11 residues. Germline values: CDR1 LNHDA, CDR2 SQIVND (reference sequence). V was cut by 10 bases and J by 5 bases, with 11 bases left in between. CDR3: CATTGEYGYTF. CDR3 coding DNA: TGTGCCACTACGGGAGAGTATGGCTACACCTTC.

The V gene is TRBV3-1 (or the pseudogene TRBV3-2), the J gene TRBJ2-5; 14 nucleotides line up with TRBD2. In germline, CDR1 is LGHDT, CDR2 YNNKEL (reference sequence). This CDR3 is 16 amino acids long. J was trimmed by 2 bases and V by 4 bases; bases with no gene match: 3. CDR3 coding DNA: TGTGCCAGCAGCCTCCGGACTAGCGGGGGGCAAGAGACCCAGTACTTC. Residues: CASSLRTSGGQETQYF.

This chain links TRBV4-3 with TRBJ1-2; 8 bases align to TRBD1. With 4 bases clipped from V and 4 bases from J, the junction kept 8 bases outside the gene matches. CDR3 size: 15 residues. CDR1 LGHNA and CDR2 YSLEER come from the germline V gene. The CDR3 is CASSLIGQGGYGYTF. CDR3 DNA sequence: TGCGCCAGCAGCCTGATTGGACAGGGTGGCTATGGCTACACCTTC.

This clone was observed at least ten times. The chain couples TRBV18 to TRBJ1-1, with D uncertain. V was pared by 3 bases and J by 7 bases, with 9 bases between. Germline V gives CDR1 KGHSH, CDR2 LQKENI. CDR3 length equals 12 residues. The CDR3 here is CASSPTEYEAFF. The CDR3 coding sequence is TGTGCCAGCTCACCTACGGAGTATGAAGCTTTCTTT.

V is TRBV3-1 (or the pseudogene TRBV3-2) and J is TRBJ2-1; 8 nucleotides match TRBD2. CDR3 length equals 15 residues. CDR1 and CDR2 from the germline V gene are LGHDT and YNNKEL (reference sequence). With V trimmed by 4 bases and J by 7 bases, 9 bases remained unmatched. CDR3 nucleotide sequence: TGTGCCAGCAGCCTTCCCGCGGCGGGGGGTAATGAGCAGTTCTTC. It yields the protein CASSLPAAGGNEQFF.

The gene calls are TRBV7-2 and TRBJ2-7; TRBD2 aligns across 10 bases. Germline V gene sequence: CDR1 SGHTA, CDR2 FQGNSA. The J segment lost 5 bases and the V segment lost 1 base, leaving 8 bases of the junction unmatched. The CDR3 has 16 amino acids. The CDR3 region is CASSLESTSGVNEQYF. For the CDR3, the DNA is TGTGCCAGCAGCTTAGAATCAACTAGCGGGGTCAACGAGCAGTACTTC.

This sequence joins TRBV28 and TRBJ1-2, with TRBD1 matching over 9 bases. Germline lookup yields CDR1 MDHEN and CDR2 SYDVKM. V shed 5 bases and J 2 bases; nucleotides not matched to a gene: 3. This CDR3 contains 14 residues. The CDR3 loop is CASSTGQGNYGYTF. The DNA of the CDR3 is TGTGCCAGCAGTACCGGACAGGGGAACTATGGCTACACCTTC.